These T cell receptor beta chains were read from a single sample in a study of T cells in Graves' hyperthyroidism and ophthalmopathy. TCRdb itself ran the multiplex PCR reads through MiXCR, one entry per CDR3 protein. The sample holds hundreds of thousands of distinct CDR3 sequences, roughly 14% seen once. Sequenced material: blood. The receptor source for this set is a man aged 18 to 35 with Graves' ophthalmopathy. The CDR3 runs from the conserved cysteine through the conserved F or W. The order of the fields is clone size, V gene, J gene, D gene, CDR3 protein, CDR3 DNA. The D gene is left open where the match is weak. A row's size may be missing; if present it is once, few, many or a size class.

size: few
V: TRBV5-1
J: TRBJ2-5
D: .
CDR3: CASSYRKTQYF
DNA: TGCGCCAGCAGCTACCGGAAGACCCAGTACTTC

size: many
V: TRBV11-2
J: TRBJ2-1
D: .
CDR3: CASSPEGEQFF
DNA: TGTGCCAGCAGCCCCGAGGGTGAGCAGTTCTTC

size: many
V: TRBV30
J: TRBJ1-1
D: .
CDR3: CAWSVDRMNTEAFF
DNA: TGTGCCTGGAGTGTCGACAGGATGAACACTGAAGCTTTCTTT

size: many
V: TRBV27
J: TRBJ2-1
D: TRBD2
CDR3: CASSSLGLAGVHGGQFF
DNA: TGTGCCAGCAGTTCCCTGGGACTAGCGGGGGTCCATGGGGGGCAGTTCTTC

size: few
V: TRBV4-1
J: TRBJ1-2
D: .
CDR3: CASSQVSAMGYGYTF
DNA: TGCGCCAGCAGCCAAGTTTCCGCCATGGGCTATGGCTACACCTTC

size: .
V: TRBV7-8
J: TRBJ1-5
D: .
CDR3: CASSSSHPGAQHF
DNA: TGTGCCAGCAGCTCAAGCCATCCGGGGGCCCAGCATTTT

size: .
V: TRBV7-3
J: TRBJ2-5
D: TRBD1
CDR3: CASSTQGAQETQYF
DNA: TGTGCCAGCAGCACACAGGGGGCTCAAGAGACCCAGTACTTC

size: many
V: TRBV9
J: TRBJ2-3
D: TRBD2
CDR3: CASSVGAGGPDTQYF
DNA: TGTGCCAGCAGCGTAGGAGCGGGAGGGCCAGATACGCAGTATTTT

size: many
V: TRBV11-2
J: TRBJ1-2
D: TRBD1
CDR3: CASSLEEGAFYGYTF
DNA: TGTGCCAGCAGCTTAGAGGAGGGGGCTTTCTATGGCTACACCTTC

size: .
V: TRBV19
J: TRBJ2-7
D: .
CDR3: CATLDSQSSYEQYF
DNA: TGTGCCACCTTGGACAGCCAAAGCTCCTACGAGCAGTACTTC

size: .
V: TRBV7-3
J: TRBJ2-3
D: .
CDR3: CASRLSGASTDTQYF
DNA: TGTGCCAGCAGATTATCCGGAGCAAGCACAGATACGCAGTATTTT

size: many
V: TRBV3-1
J: TRBJ1-1
D: TRBD1
CDR3: CASSQDSGGMAFF
DNA: TGTGCCAGCAGCCAAGATTCAGGGGGCATGGCTTTCTTT

size: .
V: TRBV30
J: TRBJ2-5
D: .
CDR3: CASLLQGRQETQYF
DNA: TGTGCCTCCCTCCTACAGGGGAGGCAAGAGACCCAGTACTTC

size: many
V: TRBV6-1
J: TRBJ1-1
D: .
CDR3: CASSYGADTEAFF
DNA: TGTGCCAGCAGTTATGGCGCTGACACTGAAGCTTTCTTT

size: many
V: TRBV29-1
J: TRBJ2-3
D: .
CDR3: CSVTTDTQYF
DNA: TGCAGCGTTACCACAGATACGCAGTATTTT

size: .
V: TRBV10-1
J: TRBJ2-1
D: .
CDR3: CASSDRTGNEQFF
DNA: TGCGCCAGCAGTGACAGGACGGGTAATGAGCAGTTCTTC

size: few
V: TRBV5-1
J: TRBJ2-5
D: .
CDR3: CASAEGPQETQYF
DNA: TGCGCCAGCGCCGAAGGGCCTCAAGAGACCCAGTACTTC

size: few
V: TRBV18
J: TRBJ2-5
D: .
CDR3: CASSLTRQGSETQYF
DNA: TGTGCCAGCTCACTCACCCGGCAGGGGTCGGAGACCCAGTACTTC

size: .
V: TRBV30
J: TRBJ2-1
D: .
CDR3: CAWSVRWGRRTNEQFF
DNA: TGTGCCTGGAGTGTACGATGGGGTCGCCGGACCAATGAGCAGTTCTTC

size: many
V: TRBV5-1
J: TRBJ2-4
D: .
CDR3: CASSSENIQYF
DNA: TGCGCCAGCAGCTCAGAAAACATTCAGTACTTC

size: many
V: TRBV5-1
J: TRBJ1-2
D: .
CDR3: CASSRISRTPDGYTF
DNA: TGCGCCAGCAGCAGAATAAGTCGGACACCAGATGGCTACACCTTC

size: .
V: TRBV12-3/TRBV12-4
J: TRBJ1-2
D: .
CDR3: CASTRRSGYTF
DNA: TGTGCCAGCACCCGGCGGTCTGGCTACACCTTC

size: many
V: TRBV7-9
J: TRBJ2-7
D: .
CDR3: CASSLAGLNEQYF
DNA: TGTGCCAGCAGCTTAGCAGGGTTGAACGAGCAGTACTTC

size: many
V: TRBV2
J: TRBJ2-2
D: TRBD2
CDR3: CASSGLAANTGELFF
DNA: TGTGCCAGCAGCGGACTAGCGGCTAACACCGGGGAGCTGTTTTTT

size: few
V: TRBV4-1
J: TRBJ1-2
D: .
CDR3: CASSQDRTVINYGYTF
DNA: TGCGCCAGCAGCCAGGACCGGACAGTGATAAACTATGGCTACACCTTC